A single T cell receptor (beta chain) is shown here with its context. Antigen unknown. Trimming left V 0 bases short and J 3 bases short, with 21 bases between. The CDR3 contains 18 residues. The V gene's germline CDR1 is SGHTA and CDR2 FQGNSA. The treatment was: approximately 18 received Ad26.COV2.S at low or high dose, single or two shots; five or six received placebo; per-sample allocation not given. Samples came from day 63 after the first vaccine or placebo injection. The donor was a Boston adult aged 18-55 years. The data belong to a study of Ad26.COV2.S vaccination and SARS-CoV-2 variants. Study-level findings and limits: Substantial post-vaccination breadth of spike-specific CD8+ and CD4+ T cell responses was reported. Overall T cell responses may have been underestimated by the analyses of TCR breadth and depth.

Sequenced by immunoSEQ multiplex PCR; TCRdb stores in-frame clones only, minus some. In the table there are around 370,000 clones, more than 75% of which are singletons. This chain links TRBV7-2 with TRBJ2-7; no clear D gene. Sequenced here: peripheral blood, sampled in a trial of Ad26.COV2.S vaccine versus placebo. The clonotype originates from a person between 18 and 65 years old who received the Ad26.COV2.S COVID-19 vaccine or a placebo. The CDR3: CASSLALRFVRGDYEQYF. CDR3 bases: TGTGCCAGCAGCTTAGCCCTTAGGTTCGTCCGTGGCGACTACGAGCAGTACTTC.